A single sample is the source of the 17 T cell receptor beta chains below, sequenced in a study of T cell responses to AZD1222 COVID-19 vaccine. TCRdb keeps only in-frame clones here, not all; method: immunoSEQ multiplex PCR. The sample lists 150,000 or so clones, about 91% seen once, with about 1.1% in the top ten. Here the sequenced sample was peripheral blood, taken 28 days after the second AZD1222 dose. Receptors were obtained from an adult who received the AZD1222 COVID-19 vaccine.

The table lists this clone with a few counts. The chain combines TRBV9 with TRBJ1-5; D gene uncertain. The V end lost 4 bases, the J end lost 6 bases, and 14 bases lay between the germline ends. Looked up from germline, CDR1 is SGDLS and CDR2 is YYNGEE. This CDR3 is 14 amino acids long. This CDR3 is CASSSGVEGQPQHF. DNA of the CDR3: TGTGCCAGCAGCTCTGGGGTAGAGGGTCAGCCCCAGCATTTT.

The V and J genes are TRBV19 and TRBJ2-1, with a possible D match to TRBD2 (6 bases). Germline V lookup: CDR1 LNHDA, CDR2 SQIVND (reference sequence). Trimming took off 5 bases at V and 3 bases at J, with 11 bases between the two ends. The CDR3 has 14 amino acids. The CDR3 here is CASSPGLLYNEQFF. The DNA for the CDR3 is TGTGCCAGTAGTCCGGGACTGCTCTACAATGAGCAGTTCTTC. The full variable domain, its missing parts supplied by reference TRBV19 and TRBJ2-1, is DGGITQSPKYLFRKEGQNVTLSCEQNLNHDAMYWYRQDPGQGLRLIYYSQIVNDFQKGDIAEGYSVSREKKESFPLTVTSAQKNPTAFYLCASSPGLLYNEQFFGPGTRLTVL.

This sequence joins TRBV7-9 and TRBJ2-7; TRBD1 aligns across 10 bases. This CDR3 has 14 amino acids. J was trimmed by 5 bases and V by 6 bases; bases with no gene match: 7. Per the germline V gene, CDR1 is SEHNR and CDR2 is FQNEAQ (reference sequence). CDR3 in DNA: TGTGCCAGCAGTATCCGGGACAGGGGAAACGAGCAGTACTTC. It is translated as CASSIRDRGNEQYF.

The count of this clone is one. The CDR3: CASSDRGLSGYTF. The CDR3 nucleotides read TGTGCCAGCAGTGACAGGGGGCTTTCTGGCTACACCTTC. This chain connects TRBV6-1 to TRBJ1-2; 8 positions match TRBD1. The CDR3 is 13 residues long. Germline trimming cut 3 bases from V and 7 bases from J; bases unmatched to any gene: 4. Germline loops: CDR1 MNHNS, CDR2 SASEGT.

The chain has TRBV5-1 and TRBJ2-7; 10 bases agree with TRBD1. CDR1 and CDR2 (germline): SGHRS, YFSETQ. The CDR3 has 15 amino acids. Germline trimming cut 2 bases from V and 9 bases from J; bases unmatched to any gene: 11. Here the CDR3 DNA reads TGCGCCAGCAGCTTCTCCGGGACAGGGGAAGATCGGCAGTACTTC. This translates into CASSFSGTGEDRQYF.

This clone was recorded only once. The chain employs TRBV7-2 and TRBJ1-2, with D possibly matching TRBD1 (5 bases). The length of the CDR3 is 14 residues. V was pared by 5 bases and J by 4 bases, with 14 bases between. Germline CDR1 is SGHTA and CDR2 is FQGNSA. CDR3 nucleotides: TGTGCCAGCAGCGAGACCCCAGGGTTCTATGGCTACACCTTC. Protein sequence: CASSETPGFYGYTF.

V usage is TRBV14 and J usage is TRBJ2-3, with TRBD1 as a possible D gene (6 bases). Germline loops: CDR1 SGHDN, CDR2 FVKESK. CDR3 length: 16 residues. The ends were cut back, 1 base at V and 2 bases at J, with 13 bases in the middle. This chain's CDR3 is CASSQGRGGFTDTQYF. CDR3 nucleotides: TGTGCCAGCAGCCAAGGGAGAGGGGGATTCACAGATACGCAGTATTTT.

This clone was counted a single time. The V gene is TRBV2, the J gene TRBJ1-1; no clear D. The CDR3 is made up of 12 amino acids. V lost 7 bases and J 3 bases, leaving 9 bases between the germline ends. CDR1 is SNHLY, CDR2 FYNNEI, per germline. The CDR3 here is CASKPPYTEAFF. CDR3 in DNA: TGTGCCAGCAAGCCACCATACACTGAAGCTTTCTTT. The full variable domain, in which reference TRBV2 and TRBJ1-1 provide the parts outside the CDR3, is EPEVTQTPSHQVTQMGQEVILRCVPISNHLYFYWYRQILGQKVEFLVSFYNNEISEKSEIFDDQFSVERPDGSNFTLKIRSTKLEDSAMYFCASKPPYTEAFFGQGTRLTVV.

The chain links TRBV11-1 to TRBJ1-1; D might be TRBD1 (5 bases). This CDR3 is built from 15 residues. CDR1 is SGHAT, CDR2 FQDESV, per germline (reference sequence). The ends were cut back, 5 bases at V and 1 base at J, with 14 bases in the middle. CDR3 nucleotides: TGTGCCAGCAGCCCCTCCGGGACGGCGAACACTGAAGCTTTCTTT. Residues: CASSPSGTANTEAFF.

The rearrangement uses TRBV5-1 and TRBJ2-3; D perhaps matches TRBD2 (5 bases). Germline lookup yields CDR1 SGHRS and CDR2 YFSETQ. The V end was cut by 4 bases, the J end by 6 bases, with 15 bases between. The CDR3 runs 14 residues. CDR3 sequence reads: CASSVFLGSDTQYF. The CDR3 nucleotides are TGCGCCAGCAGCGTTTTTCTGGGGAGCGATACGCAGTATTTT. Looking up the rest from reference TRBV5-1 and TRBJ2-3 gives the full variable domain: KAGVTQTPRYLIKTRGQQVTLSCSPISGHRSVSWYQQTPGQGLQFLFEYFSETQRNKGNFPGRFSGRQFSNSRSEMNVSTLELGDSALYLCASSVFLGSDTQYFGPGTRLTVL.

This chain joins TRBV10-2 and TRBJ2-7; D unclear. In germline, CDR1 is WSHSY, CDR2 SAAADI. The V end lost 3 bases, the J end lost 3 bases, and 9 bases lay between the germline ends. The CDR3 covers 13 residues. The CDR3 here is CASSDRWDYEQYF. Written as DNA, the CDR3 is TGCGCCAGCAGTGACAGGTGGGACTACGAGCAGTACTTC.

This chain links TRBV3-1 (or the pseudogene TRBV3-2) with TRBJ1-2, with D uncertain. Between the trimmed V and J ends, which lost 0 bases and 8 bases, there was a span of 13 bases. Germline V CDR1 and CDR2: LGHDT, YNNKEL (reference sequence). The CDR3 contains 14 residues. The CDR3 DNA is TGTGCCAGCAGCCAAGAGGGCACGCTGATGGGCTACACCTTC. It translates to CASSQEGTLMGYTF.

The chain is built from TRBV2 and TRBJ2-3, with unresolved D. The CDR3 extends over 13 amino acids. Germline loops: CDR1 SNHLY, CDR2 FYNNEI. V dropped 5 bases and J dropped 2 bases, with 8 bases sitting between them. This CDR3 reads CASSQRPTDTQYF. The DNA for the CDR3 is TGTGCCAGCAGTCAAAGACCCACAGATACGCAGTATTTT.

This clone occurred once. This rearrangement joins TRBV11-2 to TRBJ2-7; D might be TRBD1 or TRBD2, each matching 5 bases. Germline CDR1 and CDR2: SGHAT and FQNNGV. The CDR3 contains 14 residues. V lost 1 base and J 3 bases, leaving 10 bases between the germline ends. The chain's CDR3 is CASSLGDGDYEQYF. In nucleotides, the CDR3 is TGTGCCAGCAGCTTAGGGGACGGGGACTACGAGCAGTACTTC. The full variable domain, with the rest looked up from reference TRBV11-2 and TRBJ2-7, is EAGVAQSPRYKIIEKRQSVAFWCNPISGHATLYWYQQILGQGPKLLIQFQNNGVVDDSQLPKDRFSAERLKGVDSTLKIQPAKLEDSAVYLCASSLGDGDYEQYFGPGTRLTVT.

The V gene is TRBV27, the J gene TRBJ1-5; tentatively, D is TRBD1 (5 bases). Trimming removed 8 bases from V and 1 base from J, with 24 bases in between. CDR3 length: 18 residues. Germline lookup yields CDR1 MNHEY and CDR2 SMNVEV (reference sequence). CDR3 sequence (DNA): TGTGCCAGCCGCTCTCTAAGTGGGGGGACCGGGAGCAATCAGCCCCAGCATTTT. Protein sequence: CASRSLSGGTGSNQPQHF.

This sequence joins TRBV7-2 and TRBJ1-6; D unclear. Per the germline V gene, CDR1 is SGHTA and CDR2 is FQGNSA. CDR3 length: 15 amino acids. Trimming took 1 base from V and 8 from J, leaving 12 bases between them. As DNA, the CDR3 is TGTGCCAGCAGCTTAGAGAGTTCCCCGGATTCACCCCTCCACTTT. Translation: CASSLESSPDSPLHF.

V usage is TRBV6-6 and J usage is TRBJ2-3; perhaps TRBD2 as D (6 bases). Trimming cost V 5 bases and J 5 bases, with 8 bases left between them. The CDR3 extends over 12 amino acids. Per the germline V gene, CDR1 is MNHNY and CDR2 is SVGAGI (reference sequence). The CDR3: CASSTGGDTQYF. DNA for the CDR3: TGTGCCAGCAGTACCGGGGGAGATACGCAGTATTTT.